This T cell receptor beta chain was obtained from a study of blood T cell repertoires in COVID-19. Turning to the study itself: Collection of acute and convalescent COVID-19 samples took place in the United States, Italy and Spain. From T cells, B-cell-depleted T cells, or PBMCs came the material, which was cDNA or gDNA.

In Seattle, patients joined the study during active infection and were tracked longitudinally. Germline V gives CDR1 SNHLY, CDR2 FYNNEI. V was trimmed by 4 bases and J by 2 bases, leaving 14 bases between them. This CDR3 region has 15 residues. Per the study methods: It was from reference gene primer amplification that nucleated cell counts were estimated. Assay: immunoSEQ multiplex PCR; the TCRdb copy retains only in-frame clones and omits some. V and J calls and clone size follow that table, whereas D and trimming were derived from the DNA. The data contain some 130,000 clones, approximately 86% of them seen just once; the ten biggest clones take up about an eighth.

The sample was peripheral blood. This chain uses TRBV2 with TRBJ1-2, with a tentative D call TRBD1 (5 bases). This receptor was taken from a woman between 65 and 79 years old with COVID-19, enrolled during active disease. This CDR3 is CASSAIFGANYGYTF. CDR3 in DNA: TGTGCCAGCAGTGCCATTTTTGGGGCCAACTATGGCTACACCTTC.